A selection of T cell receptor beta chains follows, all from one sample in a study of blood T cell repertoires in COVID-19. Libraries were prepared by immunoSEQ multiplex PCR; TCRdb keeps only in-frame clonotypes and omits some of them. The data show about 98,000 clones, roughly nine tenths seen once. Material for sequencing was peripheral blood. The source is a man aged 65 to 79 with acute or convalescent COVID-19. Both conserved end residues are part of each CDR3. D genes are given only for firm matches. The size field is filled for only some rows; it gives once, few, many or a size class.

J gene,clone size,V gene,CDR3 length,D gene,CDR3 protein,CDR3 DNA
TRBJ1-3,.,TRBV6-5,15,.,CASWGRASSGNTIYF,TGTGCCAGCTGGGGCAGGGCTTCCTCTGGAAACACCATATATTTT
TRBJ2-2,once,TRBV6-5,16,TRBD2,CASSYSRLAGTGELFF,TGTGCCAGCAGTTACTCGAGACTAGCGGGCACCGGGGAGCTGTTTTTT
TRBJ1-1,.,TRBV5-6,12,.,CASSLKGARAFF,TGTGCCAGCAGCTTAAAAGGGGCTAGAGCTTTCTTT
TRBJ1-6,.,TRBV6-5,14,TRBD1,CASANRGDNSPLHF,TGTGCCAGCGCTAACAGGGGGGACAATTCACCCCTCCACTTT
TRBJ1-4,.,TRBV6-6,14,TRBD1,CASRTTPTGGKLFF,TGTGCCAGCAGGACAACCCCGACAGGGGGGAAACTGTTTTTT
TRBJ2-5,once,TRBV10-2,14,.,CASSERGNQETQYF,TGCGCCAGCAGTGAGCGAGGGAACCAAGAGACCCAGTACTTC
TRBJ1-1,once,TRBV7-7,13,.,CASSLQVNTEAFF,TGTGCCAGCAGCTTACAGGTGAACACTGAAGCTTTCTTT
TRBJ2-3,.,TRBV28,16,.,CASHPPRLTGTDTQYF,TGTGCCAGCCACCCCCCAAGGTTGACTGGCACAGATACGCAGTATTTT
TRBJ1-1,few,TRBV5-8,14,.,CASSFWGLSTEAFF,TGTGCCAGCAGCTTTTGGGGCCTGAGTACTGAAGCTTTCTTT
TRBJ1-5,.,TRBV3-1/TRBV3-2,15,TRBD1,CASSLGTGINQPQHF,TGTGCCAGCAGCCTCGGGACAGGGATAAATCAGCCCCAGCATTTT
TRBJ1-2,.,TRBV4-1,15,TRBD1,CASSQDIQGAYGYTF,TGCGCCAGCAGCCAAGATATACAGGGGGCGTATGGCTACACCTTC
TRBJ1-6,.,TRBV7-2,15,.,CASSLVGSGGSPLHF,TGTGCCAGCAGCTTAGTGGGGTCAGGAGGTTCACCCCTCCACTTT
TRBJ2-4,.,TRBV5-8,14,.,CASSYGLAKNIQYF,TGTGCCAGCAGTTACGGTCTAGCCAAAAACATTCAGTACTTC
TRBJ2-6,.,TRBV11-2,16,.,CASSFRGGSGANVLTF,TGTGCCAGCAGCTTTAGGGGGGGTTCTGGGGCCAACGTCCTGACTTTC
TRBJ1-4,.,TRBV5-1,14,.,CASSTDRPNEKLFF,TGCGCCAGCAGCACGGACAGACCTAATGAAAAACTGTTTTTT
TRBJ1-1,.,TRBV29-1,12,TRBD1,CSVRTGNTEAFF,TGCAGCGTCCGGACAGGGAACACTGAAGCTTTCTTT
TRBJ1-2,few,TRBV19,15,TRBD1,CASSMVDRLNYGYTF,TGTGCCAGTAGTATGGTGGACAGGCTAAACTATGGCTACACCTTC
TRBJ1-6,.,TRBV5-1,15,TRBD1,CASSKEGASNSPLHF,TGCGCCAGCAGCAAAGAGGGGGCAAGTAATTCACCCCTCCACTTT
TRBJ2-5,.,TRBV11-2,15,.,CASSFYGLLQETQYF,TGTGCCAGCAGCTTCTATGGACTGCTGCAAGAGACCCAGTACTTC
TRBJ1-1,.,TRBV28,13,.,CASSPSKNTEAFF,TGTGCCAGCAGTCCTAGCAAGAACACTGAAGCTTTCTTT
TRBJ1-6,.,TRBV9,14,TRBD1,CASSGGSYNSPLHF,TGTGCCAGCTCAGGGGGCTCCTATAATTCACCCCTCCACTTT
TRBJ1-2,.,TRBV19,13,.,CASSFGLNYGYTF,TGTGCCAGTAGTTTTGGACTTAACTATGGCTACACCTTC
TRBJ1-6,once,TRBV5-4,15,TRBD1,CASSFGQGSASPLHF,TGTGCCAGCAGCTTTGGACAGGGATCTGCTTCACCCCTCCACTTT
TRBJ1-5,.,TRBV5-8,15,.,CASSLDGQFNQPQHF,TGTGCCAGCAGCTTGGACGGACAGTTCAATCAGCCCCAGCATTTT
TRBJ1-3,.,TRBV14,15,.,CASSPVRGSGNTIYF,TGTGCCAGCAGCCCCGTTCGCGGATCTGGAAACACCATATATTTT
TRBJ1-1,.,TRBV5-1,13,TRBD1,CASTRDRGTEAFF,TGCGCCAGTACTCGGGACAGGGGCACTGAAGCTTTCTTT
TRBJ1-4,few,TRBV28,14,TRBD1,CASSRTGTNEKLFF,TGTGCCAGCAGTCGGACAGGAACTAATGAAAAACTGTTTTTT
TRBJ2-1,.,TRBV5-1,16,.,CASSFTSGAANNEQFF,TGCGCCAGCAGCTTTACTTCAGGGGCCGCCAACAATGAGCAGTTCTTC
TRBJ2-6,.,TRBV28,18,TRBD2,CASSRGGSGYSGANVLTF,TGTGCCAGCAGCCGCGGGGGAAGTGGTTACTCTGGGGCCAACGTCCTGACTTTC
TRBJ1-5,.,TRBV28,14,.,CASSLSGVNQPQHF,TGTGCCAGCAGTTTATCGGGAGTTAATCAGCCCCAGCATTTT
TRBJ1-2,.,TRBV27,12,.,CASSGLNYGYTF,TGTGCCAGCAGCGGTCTTAACTATGGCTACACCTTC
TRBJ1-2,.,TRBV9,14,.,CASSGTVLGYGYTF,TGTGCCAGCAGCGGGACAGTGCTTGGCTATGGCTACACCTTC
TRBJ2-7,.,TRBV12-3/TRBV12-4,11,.,CASNRAGEQYF,TGTGCCTCAAACAGGGCAGGCGAGCAGTACTTC
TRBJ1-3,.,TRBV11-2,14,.,CASSSPGGADTIYF,TGTGCCAGCAGCTCACCTGGGGGGGCGGACACCATATATTTT
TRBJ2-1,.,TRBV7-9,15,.,CASSLVGGSYNEQFF,TGTGCCAGCAGCTTAGTCGGGGGCTCCTACAATGAGCAGTTCTTC
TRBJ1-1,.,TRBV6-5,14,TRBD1,CASIVGQAYTEAFF,TGTGCCAGCATCGTGGGACAGGCATACACTGAAGCTTTCTTT
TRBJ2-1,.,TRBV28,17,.,CASSKTSGGSSYNEQFF,TGTGCCAGCAGCAAAACTTCTGGGGGGAGCTCCTACAATGAGCAGTTCTTC
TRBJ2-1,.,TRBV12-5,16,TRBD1,CASGLVTGVENNEQFF,TGTGCTAGTGGTTTGGTAACAGGGGTGGAGAACAATGAGCAGTTCTTC
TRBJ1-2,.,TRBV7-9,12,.,CASSQENYGYTF,TGTGCCAGCAGCCAGGAAAACTATGGCTACACCTTC
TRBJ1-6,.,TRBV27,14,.,CASTPGSYNSPLHF,TGTGCCAGCACCCCCGGCTCCTATAATTCACCCCTCCACTTT
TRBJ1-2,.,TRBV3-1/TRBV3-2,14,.,CASSLQGSNYGYTF,TGTGCCAGCAGCCTACAGGGTTCTAACTATGGCTACACCTTC